The T cell receptor beta chain described here comes from a study of blood T cell repertoires in COVID-19. Repertoires were generated with immunoSEQ multiplex PCR, while TCRdb's copy carries only in-frame clones and drops some. The sample lists around 80,000 clones; 65% to 85% were seen once. The CDR3 covers 14 residues. Germline V gene sequence: CDR1 LNHDA, CDR2 SQIVND (reference sequence). The V gene lost 7 bases and the J gene lost 3 bases, with 13 bases spanning the gap. Sample: peripheral blood. The chain employs TRBV19 and TRBJ2-4, with D maybe TRBD2 (5 bases). The sequence was collected from a man over 45 with COVID-19, enrolled during active disease. The DNA of the CDR3 is TGTGCCAGTACCGCCCGGGGTGGCAAAAACATTCAGTACTTC. It translates to CASTARGGKNIQYF.